One T cell receptor (beta chain) is described in this entry. What it binds is not known. Within the sample, other DNA sequences also encode this same CDR3. PCR employed 60 Vbeta and 13 Jbeta primers. Assay: immunoSEQ multiplex PCR; the TCRdb copy retains only in-frame clones and omits some. The table lists 60,000 to 70,000 clones, around four fifths of them singletons. This specimen comes from a study of cytomegalovirus exposure and HLA in healthy donors. Study-wide background: Counted in an early data release were roughly 81 million unique TCRs from HLA-typed donors.

V was trimmed by 4 bases and J by 1 base, leaving 11 bases between them. The CDR3 contains 14 residues. Germline V gene sequence: CDR1 SGHDT, CDR2 YYEEEE. Overall study findings and caveats: There were 160 or so TCR beta chains listed as cytomegalovirus-associated.

The sample consisted of PBMCs. The chain links TRBV5-6 to TRBJ1-2; D is perhaps TRBD1 (6 bases). The sequence derives from a woman aged 25 to 39 in good health and CMV-seronegative. The CDR3 protein is CASSRDRNNYGYTF. The CDR3 bases are TGTGCCAGCAGCCGAGACAGGAATAACTATGGCTACACCTTC.